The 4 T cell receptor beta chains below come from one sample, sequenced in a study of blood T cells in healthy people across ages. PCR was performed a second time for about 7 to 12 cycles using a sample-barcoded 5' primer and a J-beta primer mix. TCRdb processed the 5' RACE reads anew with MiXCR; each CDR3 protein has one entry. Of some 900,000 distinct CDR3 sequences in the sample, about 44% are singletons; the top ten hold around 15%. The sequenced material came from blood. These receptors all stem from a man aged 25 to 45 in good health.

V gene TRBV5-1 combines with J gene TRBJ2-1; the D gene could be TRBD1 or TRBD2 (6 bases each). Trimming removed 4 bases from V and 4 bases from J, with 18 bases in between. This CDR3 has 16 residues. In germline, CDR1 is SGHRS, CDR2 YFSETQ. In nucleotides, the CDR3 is TGCGCCAGCAGCGGAGGGGGACGAGCCACTTACAATGAGCAGTTCTTC. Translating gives CASSGGGRATYNEQFF.

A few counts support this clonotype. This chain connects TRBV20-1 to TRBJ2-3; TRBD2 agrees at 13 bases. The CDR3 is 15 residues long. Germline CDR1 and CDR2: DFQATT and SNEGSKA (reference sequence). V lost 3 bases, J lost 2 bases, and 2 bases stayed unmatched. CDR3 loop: CSARGLAGNTDTQYF. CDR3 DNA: TGCAGTGCTAGGGGACTAGCGGGAAACACAGATACGCAGTATTTT.

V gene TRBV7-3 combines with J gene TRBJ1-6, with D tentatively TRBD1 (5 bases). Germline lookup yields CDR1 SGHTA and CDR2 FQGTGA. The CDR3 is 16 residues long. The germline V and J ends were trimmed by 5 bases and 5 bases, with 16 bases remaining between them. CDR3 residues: CASSRRPQGNNSPLHF. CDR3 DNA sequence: TGTGCCAGCAGCCGAAGACCGCAGGGCAATAATTCACCCCTCCACTTT.

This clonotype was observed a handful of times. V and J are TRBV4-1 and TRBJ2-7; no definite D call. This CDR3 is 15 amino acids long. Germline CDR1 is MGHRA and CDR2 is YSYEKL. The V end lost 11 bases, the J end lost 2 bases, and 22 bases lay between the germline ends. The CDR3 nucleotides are TGCGCCGTATCTCCCGAGTTAGTCGGGCCCTACGAGCAGTACTTC. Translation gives CAVSPELVGPYEQYF.